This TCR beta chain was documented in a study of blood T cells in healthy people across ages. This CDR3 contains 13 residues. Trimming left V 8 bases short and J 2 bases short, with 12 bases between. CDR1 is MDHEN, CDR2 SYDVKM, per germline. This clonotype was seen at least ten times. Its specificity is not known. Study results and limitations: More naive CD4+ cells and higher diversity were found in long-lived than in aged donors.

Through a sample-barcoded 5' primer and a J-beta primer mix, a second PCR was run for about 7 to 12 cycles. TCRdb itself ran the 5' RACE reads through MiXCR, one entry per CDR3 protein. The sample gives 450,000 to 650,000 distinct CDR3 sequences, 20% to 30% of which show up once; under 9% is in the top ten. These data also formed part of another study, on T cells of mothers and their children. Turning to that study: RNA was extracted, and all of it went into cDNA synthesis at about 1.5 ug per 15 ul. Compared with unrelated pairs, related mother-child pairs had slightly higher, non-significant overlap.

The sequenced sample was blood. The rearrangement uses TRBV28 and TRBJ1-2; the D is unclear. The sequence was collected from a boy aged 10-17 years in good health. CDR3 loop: CASGSAANYGYTF. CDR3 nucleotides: TGTGCCAGCGGATCGGCAGCCAACTATGGCTACACCTTC.